What follows are 29 T cell receptor beta chains derived from one specimen sequenced in a study of T cell changes during pregnancy in multiple sclerosis. The assay was immunoSEQ multiplex PCR, and TCRdb's table has in-frame clones only and misses some. This sample carries under 45,000 clones, roughly 91% of them seen once, and the ten largest clones take around 0.5%. Sample: CD4+ T cells from peripheral blood mononuclear cells, taken in the second trimester of pregnancy. The receptors come from a female donor in good health, enrolled as a control in a pregnancy study.

This chain links TRBV20-1 with TRBJ1-6, with D possibly TRBD1 on 5 matching bases. Between the trimmed V and J ends, which lost 0 bases and 14 bases, there was a span of 8 bases. Germline CDR1 DFQATT, CDR2 SNEGSKA (reference sequence). This CDR3 has 11 amino acids. CDR3 sequence reads: CSAREAGSLHF. The CDR3 DNA sequence: TGCAGTGCTAGAGAGGCAGGGTCCCTCCACTTT.

Comment on this clone: Mismatch with germline at one junction end may stem from a read error. The chain links TRBV11-2 to TRBJ1-1; TRBD1 matches 7 bases. The length of the CDR3 is 12 residues. CDR1 is SGHAT and CDR2 is FQNNGV in the germline V gene. The CDR3 loop is CASSSDRSGTAF. The CDR3 region has the DNA TGTGCCAGCAGCTCTGATCGGTCCGGGACAGCCTTT.

This clone was observed a single time. V usage is TRBV28 and J usage is TRBJ2-7; 8 bases line up with TRBD1. Germline CDR1 and CDR2: MDHEN and SYDVKM. V dropped 6 bases and J dropped 2; count of bases not matched to a gene: 6. This CDR3 is 14 amino acids long. The DNA of the CDR3 is TGTGCCAGCAGCGAATTGACAGGGGCCTACGAGCAGTACTTC. Protein: CASSELTGAYEQYF.

J is TRBJ2-1 and V is TRBV5-4, with TRBD2 matching 7 bases. Germline V gene lookup returns CDR1 SGHNT and CDR2 YYREEE (reference sequence). Losses at the gene ends were 5 bases for V and 6 bases for J; bases not matched to a gene: 11. The CDR3 is made up of 15 amino acids. CDR3: CASSPDPAGVNEQFF. The CDR3, as DNA: TGTGCCAGCAGTCCGGACCCGGCGGGGGTCAATGAGCAGTTCTTC.

CDR3 sequence (DNA): TGCGCCAGCAGCTTGGGTCTAGCGGGAGTTGATGAGCAGTTCTTC. This gives the protein CASSLGLAGVDEQFF. The chain carries TRBV5-1 and TRBJ2-1, with 10 bases fitting TRBD2. This CDR3 region has 15 residues. V trimming: 0 bases; J trimming: 8 bases; junction bases outside the gene matches: 5. Germline CDR1 is SGHRS and CDR2 is YFSETQ.

The chain joins TRBV7-9 to TRBJ2-7, with 9 bases that match TRBD1. The CDR3 extends over 15 amino acids. V lost 5 bases, J lost 4 bases, and 9 bases stayed unmatched. Per the germline V gene, CDR1 is SEHNR and CDR2 is FQNEAQ (reference sequence). The CDR3 DNA sequence: TGTGCCAGCAGCGTTCCGGGACAGGGAGGGTACGAGCAGTACTTC. Translating gives CASSVPGQGGYEQYF.

This chain joins TRBV2 and TRBJ1-4; the D gene is possibly TRBD1 (5 bases). Trimming took off 8 bases at V and 8 bases at J, with 9 bases between the two ends. The CDR3 is 11 amino acids. Germline V gene data show CDR1 as SNHLY and CDR2 as FYNNEI. In nucleotides, the CDR3 is TGTGCCAGCGGGACTCGGGAAAAACTGTTTTTT. Protein sequence: CASGTREKLFF.

This clone was observed a single time. The gene calls are TRBV4-2 and TRBJ2-1, with D perhaps TRBD1 (6 bases). The CDR3 totals 13 residues. V shed 6 bases and J shed 7 bases, with 13 bases lying between them. The germline gives CDR1 LGHNA, CDR2 YNFKEQ. In DNA, the CDR3 is TGTGCCAGCAGGGAAGACAGGTCGAATGAGCAGTTCTTC. Translation gives CASREDRSNEQFF.

This chain joins TRBV28 and TRBJ1-5, with D possibly matching TRBD1 (5 bases). V lost 5 bases to trimming and J lost 6 bases, with 14 bases between them. The CDR3 covers 14 residues. Germline-derived CDR1 and CDR2 are MDHEN and SYDVKM. This chain's CDR3 is CASSRRVTSQPQHF. The CDR3 bases are TGTGCCAGCAGTCGCAGGGTAACCAGTCAGCCCCAGCATTTT.

The chain joins TRBV4-2 to TRBJ1-5; 8 bases align to TRBD1. Germline values: CDR1 LGHNA, CDR2 YNFKEQ. V lost 5 bases, J lost 6 bases, and 6 bases stayed unmatched. The CDR3 length is 14 residues. CDR3 bases: TGTGCCAGCAGCGCACAGGGGGAGAGTCAGCCCCAGCATTTT. Its protein product is CASSAQGESQPQHF.

The rearrangement uses TRBV14 and TRBJ2-1; D is unresolved. CDR3 size: 15 residues. V dropped 4 bases and J dropped 6 bases, with 16 bases sitting between them. CDR1 is SGHDN and CDR2 is FVKESK in the germline V gene. CDR3: CASSPRFLFFNEQFF. As DNA, the CDR3 is TGTGCCAGCAGCCCCAGGTTTTTATTCTTCAATGAGCAGTTCTTC.

The rearrangement links TRBV7-8 to TRBJ2-7; D is uncertain. This CDR3 has 13 residues. V was trimmed by 1 base and J by 3 bases, leaving 7 bases between them. Germline V gene data show CDR1 as SGHVS and CDR2 as FQNEAQ. CDR3: CASSLGGNYEQYF. CDR3 bases: TGTGCCAGCAGCTTAGGAGGTAACTACGAGCAGTACTTC.

The genes are TRBV6-6 and TRBJ1-1, with 8 bases fitting TRBD1. This CDR3 is 16 amino acids long. The J segment lost 1 base and the V segment lost 5 bases, leaving 9 bases of the junction unmatched. From germline, CDR1 is MNHNY and CDR2 SVGAGI (reference sequence). As DNA, the CDR3 is TGTGCCAGCAGTACCCTTGGACAGGGAGGGAACACTGAAGCTTTCTTT. Translated, it gives CASSTLGQGGNTEAFF.

The V and J genes are TRBV27 and TRBJ1-2; D is unresolved. The CDR3 is 15 residues long. Trimming pared 6 bases from V and 2 bases from J, leaving 16 bases between. The germline gives CDR1 MNHEY, CDR2 SMNVEV (reference sequence). CDR3 protein: CASRHSILGNYGYTF. In nucleotides, the CDR3 is TGTGCCAGCAGGCATTCGATCCTGGGCAACTATGGCTACACCTTC.

The gene calls are TRBV5-8 and TRBJ2-7; D unresolved. V was trimmed by 5 bases and J by 3 bases, leaving 18 bases between them. Germline-derived CDR1 and CDR2 are SGHTS and YDEGEE. CDR3 length: 15 residues. The CDR3 is CASSARVPPSYEQYF. The CDR3 coding sequence is TGTGCCAGCAGTGCTCGGGTTCCACCAAGCTACGAGCAGTACTTC.

The chain carries TRBV5-1 and TRBJ1-4; TRBD1 aligns across 10 bases. V lost 6 bases and J lost 6; bases outside the gene matches: 5. Germline values: CDR1 SGHRS, CDR2 YFSETQ. The CDR3 runs to 14 residues. The CDR3: CASTRTGGYEKLFF. The CDR3 coding sequence is TGCGCCAGCACCCGGACAGGGGGATATGAAAAACTGTTTTTT.

The chain uses TRBV19 and TRBJ1-1; D ambiguous. Germline CDR1 reads LNHDA; CDR2 reads SQIVND (reference sequence). The CDR3 length is 16 residues. The ends were cut back, 4 bases at V and 2 bases at J, with 17 bases in the middle. For the CDR3, the DNA is TGTGCCAGTAGTAGCCGACCCACGGGGATAAACACTGAAGCTTTCTTT. This sequence encodes CASSSRPTGINTEAFF.

The CDR3 spells CASSPGQMNTEAFF. The CDR3 coding sequence is TGCGCCAGCAGCCCGGGACAAATGAACACTGAAGCTTTCTTT. The chain is built from TRBV4-1 and TRBJ1-1, with D maybe TRBD1 (6 bases). The V end lost 4 bases, the J end lost 0 bases, and 9 bases lay between the germline ends. The CDR3 is 14 amino acids. Germline values: CDR1 MGHRA, CDR2 YSYEKL.

V gene TRBV5-1 combines with J gene TRBJ2-1; 10 positions match TRBD2. J gave up 0 bases and V 4 bases, and 7 bases lay outside the gene matches. Germline V gene data show CDR1 as SGHRS and CDR2 as YFSETQ. The CDR3 extends over 17 amino acids. The CDR3 spells CASSPSAGGSSYNEQFF. The CDR3 DNA reads as TGCGCCAGCAGCCCATCAGCGGGAGGGAGCTCCTACAATGAGCAGTTCTTC. The variable domain in full, completed from reference TRBV5-1 and TRBJ2-1, reads KAGVTQTPRYLIKTRGQQVTLSCSPISGHRSVSWYQQTPGQGLQFLFEYFSETQRNKGNFPGRFSGRQFSNSRSEMNVSTLELGDSALYLCASSPSAGGSSYNEQFFGPGTRLTVL.

This chain joins TRBV10-3 and TRBJ2-2; a weak D match, TRBD2 (7 bases). V lost 0 bases and J lost 0, with 14 bases in between. CDR3 length: 18 amino acids. Germline V CDR1 and CDR2: ENHRY, SYGVKD. Here the CDR3 reads CAISESLAGAPNTGELFF. The CDR3 nucleotides are TGTGCCATCAGTGAGTCCTTGGCGGGGGCCCCGAACACCGGGGAGCTGTTTTTT.

V usage is TRBV10-1 and J usage is TRBJ2-3; TRBD1 matches at 8 bases. The CDR3 extends over 14 amino acids. The V segment lost 9 bases and the J segment 3 bases; nucleotides outside the gene matches: 8. Germline loops: CDR1 WNHNN, CDR2 SYGVQD (reference sequence). The CDR3, as DNA: TGCGCCAGTAAGGGGGACAGGTATACAGATACGCAGTATTTT. Translating gives CASKGDRYTDTQYF.

This sequence joins TRBV2 and TRBJ1-5, with 11 positions matching TRBD1. CDR1 and CDR2 from the germline V gene are SNHLY and FYNNEI. The CDR3 is 16 amino acids. V lost 6 bases to trimming and J lost 4 bases; unmatched junction nucleotides: 8. The CDR3 is CASRGQGAISNQPQHF. The CDR3 bases are TGTGCCAGCAGAGGACAGGGGGCTATAAGTAATCAGCCCCAGCATTTT.

The chain employs TRBV5-1 and TRBJ2-3; D might be TRBD1 (7 bases). Trimming stripped 2 bases from V and 1 base from J, with 14 bases between. The CDR3 consists of 16 residues. Germline CDR1 and CDR2: SGHRS and YFSETQ. The DNA for the CDR3 is TGCGCCAGCAGCTTCATTCAGGGGGAGGGCACAGATACGCAGTATTTT. It encodes CASSFIQGEGTDTQYF.

The V call is TRBV6-6, the J call TRBJ1-5; D is unclear. The CDR3 length is 13 residues. CDR1 and CDR2 from the germline V gene are MNHNY and SVGAGI (reference sequence). V was clipped by 4 bases and J by 5 bases, with 9 bases between them. The CDR3 DNA reads as TGTGCCAGCAGTTTTTCTCGGGATCAGCCCCAGCATTTT. It encodes CASSFSRDQPQHF.

V usage is TRBV7-6 and J usage is TRBJ2-5, with TRBD1 as a possible D gene (5 bases). Germline V CDR1 and CDR2: SGHVS, FNYEAQ. The CDR3 has 16 amino acids. V was shortened by 5 bases and J by 1 base, with 17 bases between the two germline ends. The CDR3 is CASSQMSGIVQETQYF. CDR3 bases: TGTGCCAGCAGCCAAATGTCAGGGATAGTCCAAGAGACCCAGTACTTC.

The chain combines TRBV7-2 with TRBJ2-1; D unresolved. The CDR3 loop spans 12 amino acids. Trimming removed 1 base from V and 8 bases from J, with 6 bases in between. Per the germline V gene, CDR1 is SGHTA and CDR2 is FQGNSA. In DNA form, the CDR3 reads TGTGCCAGCAGCTTAGTCCCCTATGAGCAGTTCTTC. It specifies CASSLVPYEQFF.

J is TRBJ1-2 and V is TRBV10-3; possibly TRBD1 for D (6 bases). This CDR3 is built from 14 residues. Germline CDR1 is ENHRY and CDR2 is SYGVKD. Deletions cut 0 bases from V and 7 bases from J, with 12 bases between. Here the CDR3 reads CAISESRGALGYTF. The CDR3 DNA follows: TGTGCCATCAGTGAGTCACGGGGGGCGCTTGGCTACACCTTC.

V is TRBV19 and J is TRBJ2-7; 9 nucleotides line up with TRBD2. CDR3 length: 18 residues. Unmatched junction bases numbered 18, after V lost 4 bases and J lost 5 bases. Germline V lookup: CDR1 LNHDA, CDR2 SQIVND (reference sequence). The CDR3 here is CASSKVVGRLAGRDEQYF. The CDR3 nucleotides read TGTGCCAGTAGTAAAGTCGTGGGTCGGCTAGCGGGACGGGACGAGCAGTACTTC.

This rearrangement joins TRBV7-8 to TRBJ1-5, with a tentative D call TRBD1 (6 bases). CDR1 SGHVS and CDR2 FQNEAQ come from the germline V gene. The CDR3 totals 15 residues. V was trimmed by 4 bases and J by 1 base, leaving 11 bases between them. The CDR3 sequence: CASSYSGESNQPQHF. CDR3 coding DNA: TGTGCCAGCAGCTACTCAGGGGAAAGCAATCAGCCCCAGCATTTT.